The entry below gives a single TCR beta chain sequence along with its context. Germline CDR1 reads SGDLS; CDR2 reads YYNGEE. V lost 0 bases to trimming and J lost 3 bases, with 12 bases between them. This CDR3 has 15 residues. This specimen belongs to a study of blood T cell repertoires in COVID-19. As for the study in general: COVID-19 samples collected from the United States, Italy and Spain covered acute and convalescent phases.

In the authors' methods: Reference gene primer amplification gave estimated nucleated cell counts. Sequencing used immunoSEQ multiplex PCR; TCRdb keeps in-frame clones, though not all of them. That table supplies the V and J calls and clone size; D and trimming were determined from the DNA. The repertoire consists of tens of thousands of clones, with 70% to 85% occurring once and the leading ten covering around 30%. The clonotype comes from a human donor in a cohort sampled during active COVID-19. The rearrangement links TRBV9 to TRBJ1-1, with TRBD1 as a possible D gene (6 bases). Material: peripheral blood. DNA for the CDR3: TGTGCCAGCAGCGTAGGGAACAGGGTGGACACTGAAGCTTTCTTT. Its protein product is CASSVGNRVDTEAFF.